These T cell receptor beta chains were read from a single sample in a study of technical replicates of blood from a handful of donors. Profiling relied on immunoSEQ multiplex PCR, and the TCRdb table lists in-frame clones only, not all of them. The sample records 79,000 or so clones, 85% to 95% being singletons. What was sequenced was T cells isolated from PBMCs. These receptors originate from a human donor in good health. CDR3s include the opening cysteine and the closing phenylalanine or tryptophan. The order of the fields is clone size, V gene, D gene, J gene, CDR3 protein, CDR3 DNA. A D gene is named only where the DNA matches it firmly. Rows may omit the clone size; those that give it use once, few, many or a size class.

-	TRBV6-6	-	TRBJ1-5	CASSHNQPQHF	TGTGCCAGCAGCCATAATCAGCCCCAGCATTTT
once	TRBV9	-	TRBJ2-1	CASSFGRGWDEQFF	TGTGCCAGCAGCTTTGGAAGAGGTTGGGATGAGCAGTTCTTC
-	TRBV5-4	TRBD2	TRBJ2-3	CASSLEAGEADTQYF	TGTGCCAGCAGCTTGGAAGCGGGAGAAGCCGATACGCAGTATTTT
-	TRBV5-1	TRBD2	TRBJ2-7	CASSLGLAEDEQYF	TGCGCCAGCAGCTTGGGACTAGCGGAGGACGAGCAGTACTTC
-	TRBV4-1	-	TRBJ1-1	CASSQDIRQRTEAFF	TGCGCCAGCAGCCAAGATATCAGGCAACGCACTGAAGCTTTCTTT
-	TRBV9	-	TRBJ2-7	CASSVDGRSYEQYF	TGTGCCAGCAGCGTAGACGGTCGCTCCTACGAGCAGTACTTC
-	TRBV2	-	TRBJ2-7	CASSVNEQYF	TGTGCCAGCAGTGTAAACGAGCAGTACTTC
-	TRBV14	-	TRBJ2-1	CASSHRWESSYNEQFF	TGTGCCAGCAGCCACAGGTGGGAGTCTTCCTACAATGAGCAGTTCTTC
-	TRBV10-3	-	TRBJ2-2	CAISESRDTGELFF	TGTGCCATCAGTGAGTCGAGGGACACCGGGGAGCTGTTTTTT
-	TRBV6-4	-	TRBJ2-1	CASSAFGSMDYNEQFF	TGTGCCAGCAGCGCCTTCGGGAGTATGGACTACAATGAGCAGTTCTTC
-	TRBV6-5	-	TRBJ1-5	CASTQGRDQPQHF	TGTGCCAGCACTCAGGGTAGGGATCAGCCCCAGCATTTT
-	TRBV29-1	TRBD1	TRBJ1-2	CSVFPGQGNLYGYTF	TGCAGCGTGTTTCCGGGACAGGGTAACCTCTATGGCTACACCTTC
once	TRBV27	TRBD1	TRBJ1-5	CASRPGQGSNQPQHF	TGTGCCAGCAGACCGGGACAGGGAAGCAATCAGCCCCAGCATTTT
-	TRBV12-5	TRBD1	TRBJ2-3	CASGLVQTGVTDTQYF	TGTGCTAGTGGTTTGGTACAGACAGGGGTAACAGATACGCAGTATTTT
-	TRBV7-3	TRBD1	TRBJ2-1	CASSPLGQLDNEQFF	TGTGCCAGCAGCCCATTGGGACAGTTAGACAATGAGCAGTTCTTC
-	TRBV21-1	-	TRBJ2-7	CASSKGKLAGGPQYF	TGTGCCAGCAGCAAAGGAAAACTAGCGGGAGGGCCCCAGTACTTC
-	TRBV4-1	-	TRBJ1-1	CASSQGGTVSPNTEAFF	TGCGCCAGCAGCCAGGGAGGGACGGTCTCTCCGAACACTGAAGCTTTCTTT
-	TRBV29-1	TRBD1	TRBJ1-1	CSVTGGISEAFF	TGCAGCGTAACAGGGGGCATTAGTGAAGCTTTCTTT
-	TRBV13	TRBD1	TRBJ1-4	CASSLGGTGDEKLFF	TGTGCCAGCAGCTTAGGAGGGACAGGGGATGAAAAACTGTTTTTT
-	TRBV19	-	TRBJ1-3	CASSIDREGDGGNTIYF	TGTGCCAGTAGTATAGATCGGGAGGGCGACGGTGGAAACACCATATATTTT
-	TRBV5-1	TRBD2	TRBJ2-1	CASSLGGGLAGSSYNEQFF	TGCGCCAGCAGCTTGGGGGGGGGACTAGCGGGAAGCTCCTACAATGAGCAGTTCTTC
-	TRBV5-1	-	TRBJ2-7	CASSLEGLYEQYF	TGCGCCAGCAGCTTGGAGGGGCTCTACGAGCAGTACTTC
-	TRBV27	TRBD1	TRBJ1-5	CASSLSVAGGQPQHF	TGTGCCAGCAGTTTATCGGTGGCAGGGGGACAGCCCCAGCATTTT
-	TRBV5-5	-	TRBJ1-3	CASSFSTGFSGNTIYF	TGTGCCAGCAGCTTCTCAACAGGCTTCTCTGGAAACACCATATATTTT
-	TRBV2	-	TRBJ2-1	CASRDSSYNEQFF	TGTGCCAGCAGGGACAGCTCCTACAATGAGCAGTTCTTC
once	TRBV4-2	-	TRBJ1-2	CASSRGDGAENYGYTF	TGTGCCAGCAGCCGTGGTGACGGAGCAGAGAACTATGGCTACACCTTC
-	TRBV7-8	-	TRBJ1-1	CASSLGFQAIMNTEAFF	TGTGCCAGCAGCTTAGGGTTCCAGGCTATTATGAACACTGAAGCTTTCTTT
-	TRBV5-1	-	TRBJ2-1	CASNHYDNEQFF	TGCGCCAGCAACCACTACGACAATGAGCAGTTCTTC
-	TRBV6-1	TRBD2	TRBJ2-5	CATGLAGYQETQYF	TGTGCCACCGGACTAGCGGGGTACCAAGAGACCCAGTACTTC
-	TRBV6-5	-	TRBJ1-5	CASSYGGNQPQHF	TGTGCCAGCAGTTACGGGGGGAATCAGCCCCAGCATTTT
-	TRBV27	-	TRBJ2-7	CASGLGGYYEQYF	TGTGCCAGCGGTCTAGGAGGGTACTACGAGCAGTACTTC
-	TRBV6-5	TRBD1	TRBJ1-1	CASTGTGERTEAFF	TGTGCCAGTACAGGGACAGGGGAAAGGACTGAAGCTTTCTTT
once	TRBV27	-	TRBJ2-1	CASSLRPGGPEQFF	TGTGCCAGCAGTTTACGCCCTGGAGGCCCTGAGCAGTTCTTC
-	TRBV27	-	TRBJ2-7	CASSFVGSYEQYF	TGTGCCAGCAGTTTTGTCGGGTCCTACGAGCAGTACTTC
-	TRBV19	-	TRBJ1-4	CASSGRGATNEKLFF	TGTGCCAGTAGTGGCAGGGGTGCAACTAATGAAAAACTGTTTTTT
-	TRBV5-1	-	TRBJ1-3	CASSPQTGGNTIYF	TGCGCCAGCAGCCCCCAGACGGGTGGAAACACCATATATTTT
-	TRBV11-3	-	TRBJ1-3	CASSPGGFVSGNTIYF	TGTGCCAGCAGCCCAGGTGGGTTCGTCTCTGGAAACACCATATATTTT